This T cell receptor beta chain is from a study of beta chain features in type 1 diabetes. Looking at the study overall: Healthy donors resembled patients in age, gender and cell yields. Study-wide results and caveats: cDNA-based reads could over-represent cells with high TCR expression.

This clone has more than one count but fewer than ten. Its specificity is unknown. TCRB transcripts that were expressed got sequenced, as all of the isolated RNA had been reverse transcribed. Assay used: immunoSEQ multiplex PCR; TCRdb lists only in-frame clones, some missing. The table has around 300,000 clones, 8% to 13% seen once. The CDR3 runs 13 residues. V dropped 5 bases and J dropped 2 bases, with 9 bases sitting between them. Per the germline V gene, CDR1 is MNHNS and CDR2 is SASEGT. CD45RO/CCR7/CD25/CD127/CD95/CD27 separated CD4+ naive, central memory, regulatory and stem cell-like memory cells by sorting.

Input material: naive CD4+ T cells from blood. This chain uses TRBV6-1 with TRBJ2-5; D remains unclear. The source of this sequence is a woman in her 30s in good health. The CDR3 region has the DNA TGTGCCAGCAGTCCGGTTTCACAAGAGACCCAGTACTTC. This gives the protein CASSPVSQETQYF.